This T cell receptor beta chain was sequenced for a study of blood T cell repertoires in COVID-19. Study details: Acute and convalescent COVID-19 samples came from the United States, Italy and Spain. PBMCs, B-cell-depleted T cells, or T cells were the source of the cDNA or gDNA that made up the material.

Clones were read by immunoSEQ multiplex PCR, and TCRdb kept only the in-frame ones, dropping some. Here the sample spans approximately 28,000 clones, around 89% being singletons. CDR1 and CDR2 from the germline V gene are MDHEN and SYDVKM. The CDR3 consists of 14 residues. V lost 6 bases to trimming and J lost 2 bases, with 12 bases between them. The V gene is TRBV28, the J gene TRBJ2-3; D may be TRBD2 (6 bases). Sequenced material: peripheral blood. The sequence came from a human donor in a cohort sampled during active COVID-19. The DNA of the CDR3 is TGTGCCAGCAGGGTGGGGGGTAACACAGATACGCAGTATTTT. As protein: CASRVGGNTDTQYF.